Each of the 16 T cell receptor beta chains below was sequenced from the same sample in a study of shared clonotypes between healthy human individuals (dated by TCRdb to between 2020 and 2021). Libraries were constructed by the immunoSEQ multiplex PCR assay. Not all clones reach the TCRdb copy of this immuneACCESS table, which keeps in-frame sequences only. Checked studies attribute under half of the gap to unresolved V genes and leave the rest unexplained. This sample lists some 2.4 million clones; approximately 94% were detected once. The top ten constitute about 0.38% of the sample. Input material: naive CD4+ T cells from PBMCs. Reading the label with the study, this specimen's cell subset or site is: CD45RA+ positively selected. The receptors shown here come from a man in his late teens or twenties in good health. Some clones in this sample may be carry-over from other donors' samples.

The V gene is TRBV15, the J gene TRBJ2-7; D unresolved. The V gene lost 2 bases and the J gene lost 7 bases, with 6 bases spanning the gap. Germline values: CDR1 LNHNV, CDR2 YYDKDF (reference sequence). The CDR3 contains 11 residues. This CDR3 is CATSRLGEQYF. The CDR3 DNA reads TGTGCCACCAGCAGACTCGGTGAGCAGTACTTC.

The gene calls are TRBV28 and TRBJ2-1; D unclear. This CDR3 region has 11 residues. The V end was cut by 5 bases, the J end by 8 bases, with 7 bases between. Germline loops: CDR1 MDHEN, CDR2 SYDVKM. The CDR3 sequence: CASSPGDEQFF. Written as DNA, the CDR3 is TGTGCCAGCAGTCCTGGGGATGAGCAGTTCTTC.

This chain connects TRBV6-4 to TRBJ1-4; 7 positions agree with TRBD1. Germline CDR1 and CDR2: MRHNA and SNTAGT. V gave up 6 bases and J gave up 5 bases; unmatched junction bases: 6. The CDR3 loop spans 14 amino acids. The chain's CDR3 is CASRGTVRNEKLFF. In nucleotides, the CDR3 is TGTGCCAGCAGAGGGACAGTAAGAAATGAAAAACTGTTTTTT.

This clone has more than one count but fewer than ten. Within the sample, other DNA sequences also encode this same CDR3. The chain carries TRBV5-1 and TRBJ1-4, with 10 bases that match TRBD1. CDR3 length: 15 amino acids. Germline loops: CDR1 SGHRS, CDR2 YFSETQ. The V and J ends lost 3 bases and 5 bases, in that order; junction bases with no gene match: 4. CDR3 bases: TGCGCCAGCAGCTCGAGGGACAGGGGAAATGAAAAACTGTTTTTT. This encodes CASSSRDRGNEKLFF. Based on the CDR3 plus reference TRBV5-1 and TRBJ1-4, the full variable domain is KAGVTQTPRYLIKTRGQQVTLSCSPISGHRSVSWYQQTPGQGLQFLFEYFSETQRNKGNFPGRFSGRQFSNSRSEMNVSTLELGDSALYLCASSSRDRGNEKLFFGSGTQLSVL.

Of note for this clone: Distinct nucleotide sequences in the sample also encode this CDR3. This chain uses TRBV11-2 with TRBJ1-2, with TRBD1 matching over 7 bases. CDR3 length equals 15 residues. The germline V gene encodes CDR1 SGHAT and CDR2 FQNNGV. J was trimmed by 4 bases and V by 1 base; bases with no gene match: 6. The CDR3 DNA reads as TGTGCCAGCAGCTTAGTGGCAGGGGGAGGCTATGGCTACACCTTC. Amino acids: CASSLVAGGGYGYTF.

The chain has TRBV19 and TRBJ1-2, with TRBD1 identical over 9 bases. After removal of 3 bases from V and 9 bases from J, the junction contained 8 bases not matched to a gene. The CDR3 consists of 14 residues. CDR1 is LNHDA, CDR2 SQIVND, per germline (reference sequence). The CDR3 DNA reads TGTGCCAGTAGTATGGGGGGACAGGGCCTCAGCTACACCTTC. Amino acid sequence: CASSMGGQGLSYTF.

The genes are TRBV5-1 and TRBJ1-4; D remains unclear. Per the germline V gene, CDR1 is SGHRS and CDR2 is YFSETQ. The CDR3 is 13 residues long. V was shortened by 0 bases and J by 8 bases, with 8 bases between the two germline ends. The CDR3 sequence: CASSLAAEEKLFF. CDR3 in DNA: TGCGCCAGCAGCTTGGCGGCAGAGGAAAAACTGTTTTTT.

The chain links TRBV5-1 to TRBJ1-5, with 7 positions matching TRBD1. Germline CDR1 SGHRS, CDR2 YFSETQ. V trimming: 4 bases; J trimming: 4 bases; junction bases outside the gene matches: 8. The CDR3 totals 15 residues. DNA of the CDR3: TGCGCCAGCAGCCAAACGACAGGGCAGAATCAGCCCCAGCATTTT. Protein sequence: CASSQTTGQNQPQHF. The full variable domain, its missing parts supplied by reference TRBV5-1 and TRBJ1-5, is KAGVTQTPRYLIKTRGQQVTLSCSPISGHRSVSWYQQTPGQGLQFLFEYFSETQRNKGNFPGRFSGRQFSNSRSEMNVSTLELGDSALYLCASSQTTGQNQPQHFGDGTRLSIL.

The rearrangement uses TRBV11-2 and TRBJ2-7; 8 bases fit TRBD2. Germline loops: CDR1 SGHAT, CDR2 FQNNGV. The V gene end was trimmed by 0 bases and the J gene end by 5 bases; junction bases not matched to a gene: 6. The CDR3 totals 15 residues. In DNA, the CDR3 is TGTGCCAGCAGCTTAGAACCCCTAGCGGGTGACGAGCAGTACTTC. This translates into CASSLEPLAGDEQYF.

The V and J genes are TRBV6-1 and TRBJ1-1, with a tentative D call TRBD1 (5 bases). Trimming cost V 2 bases and J 6 bases, with 16 bases left between them. The length of the CDR3 is 15 residues. Germline CDR1 and CDR2: MNHNS and SASEGT. As DNA, the CDR3 is TGTGCCAGCAGTGAAACTAGGGGCGGCGCAGCTGAAGCTTTCTTT. This gives the protein CASSETRGGAAEAFF.

This clone was seen only once. This chain joins TRBV27 and TRBJ2-7; D possibly uses TRBD1 or TRBD2 (5 bases each). Between the trimmed V and J ends, which lost 4 bases and 7 bases, there was a span of 23 bases. The CDR3 contains 16 residues. Germline V gene lookup returns CDR1 MNHEY and CDR2 SMNVEV (reference sequence). In DNA, the CDR3 is TGTGCCAGCAGTTACCGGGACCGGTTTGGGACGGGGGAGCAGTACTTC. Residues: CASSYRDRFGTGEQYF.

J is TRBJ1-1 and V is TRBV6-5; D uncertain. CDR1 is MNHEY and CDR2 is SVGAGI in the germline V gene. This CDR3 is 13 amino acids long. The V end was cut by 5 bases, the J end by 7 bases, with 14 bases between. In DNA form, the CDR3 reads TGTGCCAGCAGTGGCGCCCCTGTGGGTGAAGCTTTCTTT. Protein: CASSGAPVGEAFF.

In this sample, this clone turned up a few times. The chain joins TRBV7-9 to TRBJ1-5; D is perhaps TRBD1 (5 bases). Trimming removed 3 bases at V and 7 bases at J, with 13 bases between. CDR3 length: 14 amino acids. Germline V gene lookup returns CDR1 SEHNR and CDR2 FQNEAQ (reference sequence). CDR3 sequence (DNA): TGTGCCAGCAGCTTGGGGCAGAGGGACCAGCCCCAGCATTTT. Amino acids: CASSLGQRDQPQHF.

The chain couples TRBV5-1 to TRBJ2-1, with D tentatively TRBD1 (5 bases). Germline loops: CDR1 SGHRS, CDR2 YFSETQ. The V and J ends lost 2 bases and 0 bases respectively, with 12 bases between them. The CDR3 covers 16 residues. The CDR3 reads CASSFTGDSSYNEQFF. CDR3 nucleotide sequence: TGCGCCAGCAGCTTTACAGGAGATAGCTCCTACAATGAGCAGTTCTTC.

This clone appeared once. This sequence joins TRBV7-2 and TRBJ2-7; maybe TRBD2 (6 bases). The CDR3 is 15 amino acids. The germline V and J ends were trimmed by 5 bases and 2 bases, with 16 bases remaining between them. CDR1 SGHTA and CDR2 FQGNSA come from the germline V gene. The CDR3 DNA is TGTGCCAGCAGCCCAACCCCTGGGGGGACCTACGAGCAGTACTTC. Protein product: CASSPTPGGTYEQYF.

This clone occurred once. This chain links TRBV28 with TRBJ2-3, with D possibly TRBD1 on 5 matching bases. This CDR3 contains 12 residues. V lost 3 bases to trimming and J lost 15 bases, with 16 bases between them. Germline CDR1 reads MDHEN; CDR2 reads SYDVKM. CDR3 nucleotides: TGTGCCAGCAGTTTGGTAGGCCAGGGTGGTTATTTT. Its protein is CASSLVGQGGYF. Complete variable domain (other parts from reference TRBV28 and TRBJ2-3): DVKVTQSSRYLVKRTGEKVFLECVQDMDHENMFWYRQDPGLGLRLIYFSYDVKMKEKGDIPEGYSVSREKKERFSLILESASTNQTSMYLCASSLVGQGGYFGPGTRLTVL.